The present entry profiles one T cell receptor (beta chain) with its context. The antigen is not known. Trimming removed 10 bases at V and 7 bases at J, with 23 bases between. The CDR3 loop spans 16 amino acids. Germline CDR1 reads LNHDA; CDR2 reads SQIVND (reference sequence). This sample was taken from a study of cytomegalovirus exposure and HLA in healthy donors. For the study at large: Sequencing of 150 million to 200 million T cells in an earlier analysis found 100 million to 140 million unique TCR beta sequences. General study points: Researchers reported that three CMV-associated chains were confirmed in vitro as CMV antigen-specific. A later analysis linked a missense variant in DCLRE1C to the trimming of TCR beta V and J genes. Some TCR beta chains (roughly 150 of them) were listed as cytomegalovirus-associated.

PCR primers comprised 60 Vbeta and 13 Jbeta primers. Generated by immunoSEQ multiplex PCR, the TCRdb table keeps only in-frame clones and is missing some. The repertoire includes about 200,000 clones, 70% to 85% of them detected once, and 0.075% to 0.1% sits in the top ten. The receptor was derived from a boy aged 2 to 10 in good health and CMV-seronegative. This sequence joins TRBV19 and TRBJ1-6, with D possibly being TRBD1 (6 bases). Material: PBMCs. CDR3 nucleotides: TGTGCCATATGGGACACCGGGCCTCAGGGAAATTCACCCCTCCACTTT. The encoded protein is CAIWDTGPQGNSPLHF.